A single sample gave rise to the 10 T cell receptor beta chains below, sequenced in a study of T-cell reconstitution after alpha-beta-depleted transplantation in children. Unique molecular identifiers were built into the TCRbeta library. From the PCR reads, TCRdb called clonotypes with MiXCR, one entry per CDR3 protein. Of 90,000 to 150,000 distinct CDR3 sequences listed, 20% to 25% are singletons. The sample was PBMCs, mostly from graft donor cells, taken 180 days after TCRalphabeta/CD19-depleted stem cell transplant. Every receptor here comes from a male patient between 2 and 9 years old who had a stem cell transplant for chronic granulomatous disease, so the T cells may come from the graft donor.

This clonotype was recorded a few times. The chain recombines TRBV5-1 with TRBJ2-7, with D possibly matching TRBD1 (7 bases). The CDR3 spans 13 residues. The V gene's germline CDR1 is SGHRS and CDR2 YFSETQ. Trimming removed 4 bases at V and 2 bases at J, with 10 bases between. CDR3 nucleotides: TGCGCCAGCAGCGGCGGGACAGCCTACGAGCAGTACTTC. It codes for CASSGGTAYEQYF.

V usage is TRBV27 and J usage is TRBJ2-1, with D possibly being TRBD1 (6 bases). The germline gives CDR1 MNHEY, CDR2 SMNVEV (reference sequence). Trimming stripped 0 bases from V and 4 bases from J, with 16 bases between. This CDR3 has 17 residues. CDR3 nucleotide sequence: TGTGCCAGCAGTTTATCCTTTAGGGGGTTTCGATACAATGAGCAGTTCTTC. Its translation: CASSLSFRGFRYNEQFF.

This clonotype has ten or more counts. V and J are TRBV6-6 and TRBJ1-1; a weak D match, TRBD1 (6 bases). Germline loops: CDR1 MNHNY, CDR2 SVGAGI (reference sequence). CDR3 length: 12 amino acids. The ends were cut back, 6 bases at V and 10 bases at J, with 15 bases in the middle. The CDR3 sequence: CASSPTGMGAFF. The CDR3 nucleotides are TGTGCCAGCAGCCCTACAGGGATGGGAGCTTTCTTT.

This clonotype was counted ten times or more. The CDR3 here is CASSLGLAGVQETQYF. The CDR3 nucleotides are TGTGCCAGCAGCTTAGGCCTAGCGGGAGTCCAAGAGACCCAGTACTTC. The chain combines TRBV7-2 with TRBJ2-5; TRBD2 agrees at 10 bases. The CDR3 length is 16 residues. CDR1 is SGHTA and CDR2 is FQGNSA in the germline V gene. V was clipped by 1 base and J by 1 base; unmatched bases: 3.

Ten or more counts support this clonotype. V is TRBV4-3 and J is TRBJ1-1, with D uncertain. Germline lookup yields CDR1 LGHNA and CDR2 YSLEER. The CDR3 runs 15 residues. Trimming took off 0 bases at V and 1 base at J, with 9 bases between the two ends. CDR3 coding DNA: TGCGCCAGCAGCCAAGAGAGTTGGAGGAACACTGAAGCTTTCTTT. It translates to CASSQESWRNTEAFF.

This clonotype was seen ten or more times. For the CDR3, the DNA is TGCAGTGCTCCTAGGACAGCCACAGATACGCAGTATTTT. This codes for CSAPRTATDTQYF. This rearrangement joins TRBV20-1 to TRBJ2-3, with D possibly matching TRBD1 (6 bases). From germline, CDR1 is DFQATT and CDR2 SNEGSKA (reference sequence). The CDR3 totals 13 residues. Trimming shortened V by 5 bases and J by 2 bases, and 11 bases separated the two germline ends.

This clonotype has just a few counts. The chain joins TRBV18 to TRBJ2-3, with no clear D. V was trimmed by 3 bases and J by 5 bases, leaving 15 bases between them. This CDR3 is 15 amino acids long. Looked up from germline, CDR1 is KGHSH and CDR2 is LQKENI. Here the CDR3 reads CASSPSLVKEDTQYF. CDR3 nucleotide sequence: TGTGCCAGCTCACCGTCGCTAGTCAAGGAAGATACGCAGTATTTT.

J is TRBJ2-5 and V is TRBV20-1; D might be TRBD2 (6 bases). Trimming removed 2 bases at V and 0 bases at J, with 13 bases between. This CDR3 spans 15 amino acids. CDR1 and CDR2 from the germline V gene are DFQATT and SNEGSKA (reference sequence). The CDR3 is CSARRGGGDQETQYF. The DNA for the CDR3 is TGCAGTGCTAGAAGAGGCGGAGGGGACCAAGAGACCCAGTACTTC.

This clonotype was found once. The chain carries TRBV7-3 and TRBJ1-1, with 9 bases matching TRBD1. CDR3 length: 14 amino acids. The ends lost 5 bases at V and 4 bases at J; junction bases unmatched: 5. The V gene's germline CDR1 is SGHTA and CDR2 FQGTGA. The CDR3 here is CASSLTGGITEAFF. The CDR3 coding sequence is TGTGCCAGCAGCCTCACAGGGGGCATCACTGAAGCTTTCTTT.

V is TRBV20-1 and J is TRBJ2-1, with a weak D call TRBD2 (7 bases). V was trimmed by 3 bases and J by 7 bases, leaving 19 bases between them. Per the germline V gene, CDR1 is DFQATT and CDR2 is SNEGSKA (reference sequence). CDR3 length: 15 amino acids. CDR3 DNA sequence: TGCAGTGCTAGTTGGGGGGGGGCAGGCTGGAATGAGCAGTTCTTC. It specifies CSASWGGAGWNEQFF.